These 18 T cell receptor beta chains originate from one sample sequenced in a study of Graves' ophthalmopathy and Graves' hyperthyroidism. The TCR beta CDR3 regions underwent amplification from RNA transcripts. HTBI primers served in a first-round RT-PCR, which a second-round multiplex PCR followed. TCRdb recomputed calls from the multiplex PCR reads with MiXCR, one row per CDR3 protein. In the table there are hundreds of thousands of distinct CDR3 sequences, about a fifth of which are singletons. Sequencing was carried out using peripheral blood. These receptors came from a woman aged 18-30 years with stable Graves' hyperthyroidism. Some clones in this sample may be carry-over from other donors' samples.

This clonotype was seen at least ten times. The rearrangement links TRBV28 to TRBJ1-6, with 10 bases matching TRBD1. The CDR3 contains 18 residues. Germline loops: CDR1 MDHEN, CDR2 SYDVKM. V lost 6 bases and J lost 0; bases outside the gene matches: 8. CDR3 residues: CASSTGQGGSSYNSPLHF. CDR3 bases: TGTGCCAGCAGCACTGGACAGGGGGGGAGCTCCTATAATTCACCCCTCCACTTT.

Comment on this clonotype: A read error may produce the germline difference seen at one junction end. The chain has TRBV18 and TRBJ1-6; no clear D. CDR1 and CDR2 (germline): KGHSH, LQKENI. The CDR3 length is 15 residues. The CDR3 is CASLPFSPENSPLHF. The DNA for the CDR3 is TGTGCCAGCTTACCATTTAGCCCCGAGAATTCACCCCTCCACTTT.

In this sample, this clonotype turned up many times. The chain carries TRBV6-5 and TRBJ2-2; D gene ambiguous. Trimming shortened V by 2 bases and J by 1 base, and 5 bases separated the two germline ends. The CDR3 spans 14 residues. CDR1 and CDR2 from the germline V gene are MNHEY and SVGAGI. CDR3 amino acids: CASSYIGNTGELFF. The DNA for the CDR3 is TGTGCCAGCAGTTACATTGGGAACACCGGGGAGCTGTTTTTT.

The chain combines TRBV29-1 with TRBJ1-1; a weak D match, TRBD1 (6 bases). V was shortened by 7 bases and J by 3 bases, with 15 bases between the two germline ends. This CDR3 has 13 residues. Germline V gene sequence: CDR1 SQVTM, CDR2 ANQGSEA. The CDR3 sequence: CSGRRGPDTEAFF. In nucleotides, the CDR3 is TGCAGCGGGAGGCGGGGGCCAGACACTGAAGCTTTCTTT.

The V call is TRBV20-1, the J call TRBJ2-5; the match to TRBD2 covers 9 bases. The germline gives CDR1 DFQATT, CDR2 SNEGSKA (reference sequence). The CDR3 sequence is 15 residues long. After removal of 1 base from V and 4 bases from J, the junction contained 7 bases not matched to a gene. In nucleotides, the CDR3 is TGCAGTGCTAGAGGCGGGGGGGCCCCCGGAGAGACCCAGTACTTC. Translated, it gives CSARGGGAPGETQYF.

This clonotype was counted many times. Written as DNA, the CDR3 is TGTGCCAGCAGCGTAGGGGGGGGGAATCAGCCCCAGCATTTT. Encoded protein: CASSVGGGNQPQHF. The rearrangement links TRBV9 to TRBJ1-5; D is perhaps TRBD1 (5 bases). This CDR3 contains 14 residues. With 0 bases removed from V and 4 bases from J, the gap between germline ends came to 8 bases. CDR1 is SGDLS, CDR2 YYNGEE, per germline.

This clonotype was detected ten times or more. The chain employs TRBV6-5 and TRBJ1-1; 8 nucleotides line up with TRBD1. Germline CDR1 MNHEY, CDR2 SVGAGI. The CDR3 is made up of 14 amino acids. Losses at the gene ends were 6 bases for V and 6 bases for J; bases not matched to a gene: 9. CDR3 coding DNA: TGTGCCAGCAGACCGACAGGGGCTTTGGCTGAAGCTTTCTTT. This codes for CASRPTGALAEAFF.

This clonotype has a count of ten or more. V is TRBV28 and J is TRBJ2-7, with 7 bases that match TRBD1. This CDR3 comprises 12 residues. Germline values: CDR1 MDHEN, CDR2 SYDVKM. The J segment lost 0 bases and the V segment lost 10 bases, leaving 3 bases of the junction unmatched. Here the CDR3 reads CATTGVSYEQYF. DNA for the CDR3: TGTGCCACCACAGGGGTCTCCTACGAGCAGTACTTC.

In the case of this clonotype: Its ends do not fully match the called genes, so a read error is possible. The chain recombines TRBV28 with TRBJ1-1; D remains unclear. CDR1 is MDHEN, CDR2 SYDVKM, per germline. This CDR3 has 14 residues. The CDR3 protein is CSSSPFKGNTEAFF. In nucleotides, the CDR3 is TGTTCCAGCAGCCCGTTCAAGGGGAACACTGAAGCTTTCTTT.

This clonotype was picked up many times. The V call is TRBV6-2 or TRBV6-3, the J call TRBJ1-1; a weak D match, TRBD1 (5 bases). V was shortened by 8 bases and J by 4 bases, with 14 bases between the two germline ends. Germline assignment: CDR1 MNHEY and CDR2 SVGEGT. The CDR3 runs 13 residues. CDR3 nucleotides: TGTGCCAGCGAGGCAGGGCAGGGCACTGAAGCTTTCTTT. Residues: CASEAGQGTEAFF.

The genes are TRBV28 and TRBJ1-5; TRBD1 is a possible D gene (5 bases). Trimming removed 2 bases at V and 15 bases at J, with 11 bases between. The CDR3 is 11 amino acids. Germline values: CDR1 MDHEN, CDR2 SYDVKM. CDR3 loop: CASSLRDLPHF. The DNA for the CDR3 is TGTGCCAGCAGTTTAAGGGACCTCCCGCATTTT.

This clonotype has at least ten counts. The chain joins TRBV12-3 or TRBV12-4 to TRBJ2-7; possibly TRBD1 for D (6 bases). Between the trimmed V and J ends, which lost 7 bases and 5 bases, there was a span of 18 bases. The CDR3 has 14 residues. The CDR3 sequence: CASKFRGWRNEQYF. The CDR3 DNA sequence: TGTGCCAGCAAGTTCAGGGGATGGAGGAACGAGCAGTACTTC.

This clonotype was detected ten times or more. The chain is built from TRBV12-3 or TRBV12-4 and TRBJ1-2; 8 nucleotides match TRBD1. This CDR3 has 12 amino acids. Trimming removed 5 bases from V and 8 bases from J; junction bases left unmatched: 4. The CDR3 loop is CASSGDRGGYTF. CDR3 nucleotides: TGTGCCAGCAGTGGAGACAGGGGAGGCTACACCTTC.

This clonotype came up a few times. The rearrangement uses TRBV2 and TRBJ2-2, with TRBD1 identical over 7 bases. J was trimmed by 4 bases and V by 8 bases; bases with no gene match: 13. Germline V gene sequence: CDR1 SNHLY, CDR2 FYNNEI. This CDR3 has 16 amino acids. CDR3 loop: CASGARQGVRTGELFF. DNA for the CDR3: TGTGCCAGCGGGGCCAGACAGGGCGTCCGCACCGGGGAGCTGTTTTTT.

This clonotype was counted only a few times. J is TRBJ2-6 and V is TRBV28; 10 nucleotides match TRBD1. CDR1 is MDHEN and CDR2 is SYDVKM in the germline V gene. This CDR3 comprises 18 residues. V was clipped by 4 bases and J by 4 bases; unmatched bases: 10. CDR3 nucleotides: TGTGCCAGCAGTTCGCCCGGGACAGGGGTCCCAGGGGCCAACGTCCTGACTTTC. As protein: CASSSPGTGVPGANVLTF.

Here the CDR3 reads CSVERDLVDGYTF. CDR3 sequence (DNA): TGCAGCGTTGAGCGGGACCTTGTGGATGGCTACACCTTC. The J gene is TRBJ1-2, the V gene TRBV29-1, with a tentative D call TRBD1 (5 bases). Trimming pared 3 bases from V and 6 bases from J, leaving 14 bases between. The CDR3 sequence is 13 residues long. CDR1 and CDR2 (germline): SQVTM, ANQGSEA. The full variable domain, in which reference TRBV29-1 and TRBJ1-2 provide the parts outside the CDR3, is SAVISQKPSRDICQRGTSLTIQCQVDSQVTMMFWYRQQPGQSLTLIATANQGSEATYESGFVIDKFPISRPNLTFSTLTVSNMSPEDSSIYLCSVERDLVDGYTFGSGTRLTVV.

The chain has TRBV4-1 and TRBJ1-5; D not resolved. Germline values: CDR1 MGHRA, CDR2 YSYEKL. The CDR3 loop spans 13 amino acids. V was clipped by 0 bases and J by 6 bases, with 6 bases between them. The DNA for the CDR3 is TGCGCCAGCAGCCAAGAACTCTCTCAGCCCCAGCATTTT. Encoded protein: CASSQELSQPQHF.

In this sample, this clonotype turned up many times. The V call is TRBV2, the J call TRBJ2-2; 11 bases align to TRBD1. Germline CDR1 and CDR2: SNHLY and FYNNEI. The trim removed 3 bases at V and 6 bases at J, leaving 0 bases unmatched. CDR3 length: 14 residues. The CDR3: CASSEGQGAGELFF. The CDR3 nucleotides read TGTGCCAGCAGTGAGGGACAGGGGGCCGGGGAGCTGTTTTTT.